The following is a T cell receptor (beta chain) sequence with its context. Antigen: not known. This specimen belongs to a study of cytomegalovirus exposure and HLA in healthy donors. Sequencing was performed with immunoSEQ multiplex PCR; in TCRdb, only in-frame clones are kept and a portion is missing. The data show a few hundred thousand clones, with just over 85% seen just once and roughly 0.8% held by the top ten. Study conclusions and caveats: The dataset shows that most TCR sequences were rare, while some public TCRs occurred in many donors. Reports indicated that the classifier achieved high specificity and sensitivity in diagnosing cytomegalovirus status. The tendency of first-cohort TCR clusters to co-occur in the roughly 110 validation repertoires emerged from a later analysis. In vitro testing confirmed three CMV-associated chains as specific for CMV antigens.

The germline CDR1 and CDR2 sequences are SGHRS and YFSETQ. This CDR3 contains 14 residues. V was pared by 3 bases and J by 1 base, with 10 bases between. Sequencing input: PBMCs. The chain joins TRBV5-1 to TRBJ1-1; unclear D gene. This TCR derives from a woman under 30 in good health and CMV-seronegative. The CDR3 sequence is CASSSFGQNTEAFF. The CDR3 region has the DNA TGCGCCAGCAGCTCATTTGGCCAGAACACTGAAGCTTTCTTT.